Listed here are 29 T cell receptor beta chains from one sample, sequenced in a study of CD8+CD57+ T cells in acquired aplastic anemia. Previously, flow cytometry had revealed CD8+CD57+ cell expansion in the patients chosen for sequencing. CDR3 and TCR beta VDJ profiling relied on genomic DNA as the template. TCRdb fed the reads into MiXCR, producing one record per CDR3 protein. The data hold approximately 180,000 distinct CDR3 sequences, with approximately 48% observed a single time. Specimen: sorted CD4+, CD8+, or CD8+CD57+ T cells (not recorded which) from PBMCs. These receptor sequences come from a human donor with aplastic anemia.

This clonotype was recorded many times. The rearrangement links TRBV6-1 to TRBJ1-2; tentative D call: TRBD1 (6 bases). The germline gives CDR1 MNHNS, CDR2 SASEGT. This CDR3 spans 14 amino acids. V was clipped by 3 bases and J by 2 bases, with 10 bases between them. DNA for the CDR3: TGTGCCAGCAGTGACTTAGGACAGAACTATGGCTACACCTTC. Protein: CASSDLGQNYGYTF.

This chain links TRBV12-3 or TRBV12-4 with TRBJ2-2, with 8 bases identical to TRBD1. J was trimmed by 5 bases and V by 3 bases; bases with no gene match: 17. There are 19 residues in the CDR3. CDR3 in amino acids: CASSFVSLGQGTGTGELFF. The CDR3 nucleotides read TGTGCCAGCAGTTTTGTGTCATTAGGACAGGGAACAGGGACCGGGGAGCTGTTTTTT.

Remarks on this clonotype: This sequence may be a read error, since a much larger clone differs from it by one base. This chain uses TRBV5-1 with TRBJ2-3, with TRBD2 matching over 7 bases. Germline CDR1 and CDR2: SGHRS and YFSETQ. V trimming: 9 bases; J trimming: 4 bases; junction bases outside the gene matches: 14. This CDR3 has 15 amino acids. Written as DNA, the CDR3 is TGCGCCACCAAGACCTCAGCGGGGAGCTCAGATACGCAGTATTTT. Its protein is CATKTSAGSSDTQYF.

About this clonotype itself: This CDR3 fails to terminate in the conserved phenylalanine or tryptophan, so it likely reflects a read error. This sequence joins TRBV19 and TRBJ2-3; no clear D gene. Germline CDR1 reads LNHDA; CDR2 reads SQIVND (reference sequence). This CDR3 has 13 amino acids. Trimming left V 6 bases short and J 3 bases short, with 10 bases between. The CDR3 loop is CASRSAGTDTQYL. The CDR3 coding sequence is TGTGCCAGTAGGAGTGCCGGTACAGATACGCAGTATCTT.

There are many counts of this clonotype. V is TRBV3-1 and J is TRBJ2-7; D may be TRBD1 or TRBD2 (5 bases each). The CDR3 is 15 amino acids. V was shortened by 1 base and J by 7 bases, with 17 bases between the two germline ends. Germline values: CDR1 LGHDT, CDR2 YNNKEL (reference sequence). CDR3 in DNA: TGTGCCAGCAGCCAAGTGGGGGTCGGGTCCGGAGAGCAGTACTTC. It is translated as CASSQVGVGSGEQYF.

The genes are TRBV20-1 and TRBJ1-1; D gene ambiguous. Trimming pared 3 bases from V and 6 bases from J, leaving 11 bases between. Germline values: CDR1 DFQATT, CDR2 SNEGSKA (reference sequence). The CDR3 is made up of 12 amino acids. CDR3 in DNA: TGCAGTGCTAGGGACGGGGATGCTGAAGCTTTCTTT. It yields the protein CSARDGDAEAFF.

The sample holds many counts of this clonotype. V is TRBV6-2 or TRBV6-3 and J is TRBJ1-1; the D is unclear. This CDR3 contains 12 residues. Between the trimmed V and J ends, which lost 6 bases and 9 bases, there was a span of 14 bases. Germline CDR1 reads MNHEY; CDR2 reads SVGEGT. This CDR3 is CASSIPGSQAFF. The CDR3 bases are TGTGCCAGCAGCATACCGGGATCCCAAGCTTTCTTT.

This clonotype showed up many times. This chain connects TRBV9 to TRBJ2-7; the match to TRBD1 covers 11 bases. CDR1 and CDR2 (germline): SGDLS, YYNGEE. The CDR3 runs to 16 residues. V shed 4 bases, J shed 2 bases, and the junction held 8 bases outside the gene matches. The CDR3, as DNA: TGTGCCAGCAGCCTTAGCTGGGACAGGGGGGCCTACGAGCAGTACTTC. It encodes CASSLSWDRGAYEQYF.

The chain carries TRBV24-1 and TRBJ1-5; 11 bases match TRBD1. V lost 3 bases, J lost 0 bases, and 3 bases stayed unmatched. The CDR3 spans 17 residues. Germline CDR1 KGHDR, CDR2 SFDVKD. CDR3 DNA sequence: TGTGCCACCAGTGATGGGACAGGGGGGAATAGCAATCAGCCCCAGCATTTT. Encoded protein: CATSDGTGGNSNQPQHF.

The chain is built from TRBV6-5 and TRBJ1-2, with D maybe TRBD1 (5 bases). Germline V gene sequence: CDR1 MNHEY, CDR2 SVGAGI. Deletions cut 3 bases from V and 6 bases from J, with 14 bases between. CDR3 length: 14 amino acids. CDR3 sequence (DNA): TGTGCCAGCAGTTATAGCGAGCGGGGGGATGGCTACACCTTC. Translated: CASSYSERGDGYTF.

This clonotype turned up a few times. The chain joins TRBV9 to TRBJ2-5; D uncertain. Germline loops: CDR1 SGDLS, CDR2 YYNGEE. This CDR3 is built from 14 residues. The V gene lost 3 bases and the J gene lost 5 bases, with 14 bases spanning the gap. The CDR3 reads CASSAFMIGETQYF. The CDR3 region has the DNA TGTGCCAGCAGCGCCTTTATGATCGGGGAGACCCAGTACTTC.

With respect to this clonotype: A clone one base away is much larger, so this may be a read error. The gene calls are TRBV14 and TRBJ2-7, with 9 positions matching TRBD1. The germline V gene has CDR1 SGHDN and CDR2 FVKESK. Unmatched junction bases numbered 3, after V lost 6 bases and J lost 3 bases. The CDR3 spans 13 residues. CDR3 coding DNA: TGTGCCAGCAGGCGGACAGGGGACTACGAGCAGTACTTC. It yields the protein CASRRTGDYEQYF.

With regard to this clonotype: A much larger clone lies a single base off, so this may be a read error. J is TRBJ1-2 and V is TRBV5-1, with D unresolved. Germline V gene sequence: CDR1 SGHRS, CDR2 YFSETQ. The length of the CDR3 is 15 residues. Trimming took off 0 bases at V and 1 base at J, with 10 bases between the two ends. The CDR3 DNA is TGCGCCAGCAGCTTGGACAGCGGGATTAACTATGGCTACACCTTC. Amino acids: CASSLDSGINYGYTF.

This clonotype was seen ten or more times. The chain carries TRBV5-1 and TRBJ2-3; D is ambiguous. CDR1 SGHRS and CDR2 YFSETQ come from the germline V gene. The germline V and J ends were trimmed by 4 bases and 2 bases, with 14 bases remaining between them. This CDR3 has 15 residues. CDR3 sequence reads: CASSPGGSPTDTQYF. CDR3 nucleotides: TGCGCCAGCAGCCCGGGCGGCTCACCCACAGATACGCAGTATTTT.

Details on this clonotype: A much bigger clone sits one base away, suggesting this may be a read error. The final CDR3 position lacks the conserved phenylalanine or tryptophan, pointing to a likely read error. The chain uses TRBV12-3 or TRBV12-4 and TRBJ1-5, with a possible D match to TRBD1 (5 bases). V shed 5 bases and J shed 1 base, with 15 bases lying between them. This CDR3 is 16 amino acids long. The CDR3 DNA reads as TGTGCCAGCAGTCTGGGGGTAGGGCTGAGCAATCAGCCCCAGCATCTT. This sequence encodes CASSLGVGLSNQPQHL.

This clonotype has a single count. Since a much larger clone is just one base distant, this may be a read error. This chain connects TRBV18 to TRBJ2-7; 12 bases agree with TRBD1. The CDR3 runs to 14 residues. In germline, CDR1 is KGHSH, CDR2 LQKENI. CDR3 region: CASSQGQGAGEQHF. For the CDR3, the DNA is TGTGCCAGCTCACAGGGACAGGGGGCGGGCGAGCAGCACTTC.

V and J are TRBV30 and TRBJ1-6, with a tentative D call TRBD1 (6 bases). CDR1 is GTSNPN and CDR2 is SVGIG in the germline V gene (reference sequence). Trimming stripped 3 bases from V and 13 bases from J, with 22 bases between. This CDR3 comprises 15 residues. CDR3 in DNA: TGTGCCTGGAGAGGGGGGCGCCAGGGGACTTTTCCCCTCCACTTT. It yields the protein CAWRGGRQGTFPLHF.

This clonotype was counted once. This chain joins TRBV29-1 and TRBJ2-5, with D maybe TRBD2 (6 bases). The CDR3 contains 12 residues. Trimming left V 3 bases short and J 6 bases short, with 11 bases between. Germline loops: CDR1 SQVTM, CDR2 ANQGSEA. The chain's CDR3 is CSVDVSGKTQYF. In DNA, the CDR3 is TGCAGCGTTGATGTTAGCGGAAAGACCCAGTACTTC.

CDR3 region: CATSDSTGVDEQYF. CDR3 bases: TGTGCCACCAGTGATTCAACAGGTGTCGACGAGCAGTACTTC. This chain links TRBV24-1 with TRBJ2-7; a possible D gene is TRBD1 (5 bases). The CDR3 totals 14 residues. Germline CDR1 and CDR2: KGHDR and SFDVKD. V was cut by 2 bases and J by 5 bases, with 12 bases left in between.

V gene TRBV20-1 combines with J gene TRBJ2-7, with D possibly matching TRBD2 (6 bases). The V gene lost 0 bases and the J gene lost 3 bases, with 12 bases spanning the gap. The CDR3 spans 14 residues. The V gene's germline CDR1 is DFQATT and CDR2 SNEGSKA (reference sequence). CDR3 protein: CSAREGGAFYEQYF. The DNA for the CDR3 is TGCAGTGCTAGAGAAGGAGGGGCTTTCTACGAGCAGTACTTC.

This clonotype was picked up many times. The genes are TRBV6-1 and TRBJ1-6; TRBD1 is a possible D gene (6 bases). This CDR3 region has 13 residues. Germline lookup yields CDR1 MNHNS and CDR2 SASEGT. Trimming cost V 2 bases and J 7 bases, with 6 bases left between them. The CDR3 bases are TGTGCCAGCAGTGAACAGGGGAATTCACCCCTCCACTTT. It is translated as CASSEQGNSPLHF.

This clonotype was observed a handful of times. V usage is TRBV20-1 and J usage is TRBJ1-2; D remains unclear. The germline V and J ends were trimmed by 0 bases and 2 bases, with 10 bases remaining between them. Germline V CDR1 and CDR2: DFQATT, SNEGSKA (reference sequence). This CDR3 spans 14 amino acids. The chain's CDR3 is CSAREPNPNYGYTF. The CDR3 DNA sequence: TGCAGTGCTAGAGAACCTAACCCGAACTATGGCTACACCTTC.

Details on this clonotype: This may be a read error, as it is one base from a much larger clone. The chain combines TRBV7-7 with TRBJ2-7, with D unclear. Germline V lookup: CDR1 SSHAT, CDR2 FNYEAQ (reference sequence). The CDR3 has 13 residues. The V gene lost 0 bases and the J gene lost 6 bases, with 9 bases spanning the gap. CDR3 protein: CASSLAEDFEQYF. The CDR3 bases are TGTGCCAGCAGCTTAGCGGAAGACTTCGAGCAGTACTTC.

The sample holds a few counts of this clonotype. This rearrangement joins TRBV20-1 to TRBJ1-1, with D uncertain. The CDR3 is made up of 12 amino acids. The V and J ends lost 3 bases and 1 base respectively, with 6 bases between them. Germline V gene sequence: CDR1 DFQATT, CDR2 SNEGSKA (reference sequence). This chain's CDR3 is CSASYKNTEAFF. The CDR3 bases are TGCAGTGCTAGCTACAAGAACACTGAAGCTTTCTTT.

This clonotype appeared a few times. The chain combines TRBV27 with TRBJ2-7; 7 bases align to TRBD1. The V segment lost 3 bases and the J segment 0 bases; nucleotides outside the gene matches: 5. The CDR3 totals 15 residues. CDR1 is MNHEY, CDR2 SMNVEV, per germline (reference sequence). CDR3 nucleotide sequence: TGTGCCAGCAGTTTCCGGGGACAGATCTCCTACGAGCAGTACTTC. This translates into CASSFRGQISYEQYF.

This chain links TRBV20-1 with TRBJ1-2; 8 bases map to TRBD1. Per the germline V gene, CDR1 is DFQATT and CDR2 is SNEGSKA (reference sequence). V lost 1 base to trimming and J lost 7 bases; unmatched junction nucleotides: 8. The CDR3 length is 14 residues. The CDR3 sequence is CSARATGGRGGYTF. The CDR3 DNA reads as TGCAGTGCTAGAGCCACAGGGGGAAGGGGTGGCTACACCTTC.

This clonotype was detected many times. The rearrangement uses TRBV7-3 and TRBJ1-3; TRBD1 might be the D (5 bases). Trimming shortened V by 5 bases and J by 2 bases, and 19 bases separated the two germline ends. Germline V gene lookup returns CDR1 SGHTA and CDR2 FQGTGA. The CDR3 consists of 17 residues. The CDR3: CASSPRFGDSPGNTIYF. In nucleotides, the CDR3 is TGTGCCAGCAGCCCCCGTTTCGGGGACTCCCCTGGAAACACCATATATTTT. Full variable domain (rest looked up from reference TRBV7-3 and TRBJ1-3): GAGVSQTPSNKVTEKGKYVELRCDPISGHTALYWYRQSLGQGPEFLIYFQGTGAADDSGLPNDRFFAVRPEGSVSTLKIQRTERGDSAVYLCASSPRFGDSPGNTIYFGEGSWLTVV.

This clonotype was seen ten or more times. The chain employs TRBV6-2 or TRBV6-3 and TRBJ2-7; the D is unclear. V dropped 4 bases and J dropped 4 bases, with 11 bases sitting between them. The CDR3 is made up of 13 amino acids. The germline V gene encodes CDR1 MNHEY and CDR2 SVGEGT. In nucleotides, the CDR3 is TGTGCCAGCAGTTGGGGTGCTTCTTACGAGCAGTACTTC. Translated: CASSWGASYEQYF.

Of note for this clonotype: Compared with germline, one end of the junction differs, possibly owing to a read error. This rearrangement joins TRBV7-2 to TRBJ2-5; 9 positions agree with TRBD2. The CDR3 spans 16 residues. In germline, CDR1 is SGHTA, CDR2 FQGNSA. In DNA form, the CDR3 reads TGCGCCAGCAGACTAACACCGGGACTAGCTAAAGAGACCCAGTACTTC. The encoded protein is CASRLTPGLAKETQYF.